The clone carrying this T cell receptor (beta chain) was counted at least ten times. Its antigen is currently unknown. The sample originates from a study of T-cell reconstitution after alpha-beta-depleted transplantation in children. Using unique molecular identifiers, the investigators prepared the TCRbeta library. TCRdb re-analysed the PCR reads in MiXCR, keeping a single row per CDR3 protein. This table holds about 200,000 distinct CDR3 sequences, under 8.5% found once. Overall study findings and caveats: Surviving recipient T cells and thymic progenitors accounted for the high day-60 TCRbeta diversity observed in some patients.

Germline CDR1 and CDR2: SEHNR and FQNEAQ (reference sequence). The CDR3 runs 15 residues. Trimming cost V 5 bases and J 3 bases; bases outside gene matches: 5. The sequences come from PBMCs, collected before TCRalphabeta/CD19-depleted stem cell transplant. The sequence derives from a boy between 2 and 10 years old with acute lymphoblastic leukemia, due to receive a stem cell transplant. The chain joins TRBV7-9 to TRBJ2-7; TRBD2 aligns across 12 bases. CDR3 protein: CASSPMTSGGYEQYF. The CDR3 DNA reads TGTGCCAGCAGCCCGATGACTAGCGGGGGCTACGAGCAGTACTTC.